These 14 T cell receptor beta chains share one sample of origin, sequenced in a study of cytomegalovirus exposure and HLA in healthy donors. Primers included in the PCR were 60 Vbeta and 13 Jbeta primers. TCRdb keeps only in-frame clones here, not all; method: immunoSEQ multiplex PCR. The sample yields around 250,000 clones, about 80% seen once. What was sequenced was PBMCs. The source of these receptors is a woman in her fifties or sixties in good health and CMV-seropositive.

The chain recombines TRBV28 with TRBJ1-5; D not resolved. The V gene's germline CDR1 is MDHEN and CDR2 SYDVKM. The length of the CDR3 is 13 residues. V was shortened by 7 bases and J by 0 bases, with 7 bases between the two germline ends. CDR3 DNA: TGTGCCAGCAACAGTTATAGCAATCAGCCCCAGCATTTT. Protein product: CASNSYSNQPQHF.

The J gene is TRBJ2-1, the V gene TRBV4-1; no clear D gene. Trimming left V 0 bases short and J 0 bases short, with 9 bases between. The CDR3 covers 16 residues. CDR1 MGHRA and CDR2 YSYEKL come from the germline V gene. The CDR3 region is CASSQESGNSYNEQFF. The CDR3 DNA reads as TGCGCCAGCAGCCAAGAGTCGGGTAACTCCTACAATGAGCAGTTCTTC.

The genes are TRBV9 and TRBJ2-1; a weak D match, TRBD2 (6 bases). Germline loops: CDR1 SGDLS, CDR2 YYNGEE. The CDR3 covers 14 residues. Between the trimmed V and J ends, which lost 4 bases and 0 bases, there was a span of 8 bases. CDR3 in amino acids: CASSLASSYNEQFF. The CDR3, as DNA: TGTGCCAGCAGCCTAGCGAGCTCCTACAATGAGCAGTTCTTC. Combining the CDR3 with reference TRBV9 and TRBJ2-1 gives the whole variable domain DSGVTQTPKHLITATGQRVTLRCSPRSGDLSVYWYQQSLDQGLQFLIQYYNGEERAKGNILERFSAQQFPDLHSELNLSSLELGDSALYFCASSLASSYNEQFFGPGTRLTVL.

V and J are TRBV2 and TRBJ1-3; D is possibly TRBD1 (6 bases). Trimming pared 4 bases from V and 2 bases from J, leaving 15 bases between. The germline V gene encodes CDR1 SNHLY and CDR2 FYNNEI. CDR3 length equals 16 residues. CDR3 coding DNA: TGTGCCAGCAGTGGGGGGTCAGGGGCACCTGGAAACACCATATATTTT. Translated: CASSGGSGAPGNTIYF.

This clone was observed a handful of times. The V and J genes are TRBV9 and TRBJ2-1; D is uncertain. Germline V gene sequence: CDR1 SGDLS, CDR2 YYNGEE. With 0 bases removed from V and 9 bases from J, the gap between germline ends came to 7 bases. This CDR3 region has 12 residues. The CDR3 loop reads CASSVGPSEQFF. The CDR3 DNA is TGTGCCAGCAGCGTAGGTCCTAGTGAGCAGTTCTTC. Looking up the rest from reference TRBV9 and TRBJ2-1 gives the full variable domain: DSGVTQTPKHLITATGQRVTLRCSPRSGDLSVYWYQQSLDQGLQFLIQYYNGEERAKGNILERFSAQQFPDLHSELNLSSLELGDSALYFCASSVGPSEQFFGPGTRLTVL.

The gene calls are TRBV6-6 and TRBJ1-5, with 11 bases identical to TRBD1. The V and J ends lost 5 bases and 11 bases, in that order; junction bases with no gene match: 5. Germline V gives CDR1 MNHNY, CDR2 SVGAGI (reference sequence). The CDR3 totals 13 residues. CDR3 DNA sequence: TGTGCCAGCAGTGCCCGGGACAGGGGGACCCAGCATTTT. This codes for CASSARDRGTQHF.

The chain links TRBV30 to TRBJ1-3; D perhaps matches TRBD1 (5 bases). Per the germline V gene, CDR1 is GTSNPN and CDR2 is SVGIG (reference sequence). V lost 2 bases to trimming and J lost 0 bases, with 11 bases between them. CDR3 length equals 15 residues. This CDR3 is CAWSSWDFSGNTIYF. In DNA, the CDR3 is TGTGCCTGGAGTTCCTGGGACTTCTCTGGAAACACCATATATTTT.

The CDR3 loop reads CASSPGITEPQHF. The CDR3 bases are TGTGCCAGCTCACCCGGTATAACGGAGCCCCAGCATTTT. The chain links TRBV18 to TRBJ1-5; D is undetermined. V was pared by 3 bases and J by 8 bases, with 11 bases between. The CDR3 is made up of 13 amino acids. Germline CDR1 is KGHSH and CDR2 is LQKENI. Using reference TRBV18 and TRBJ1-5 for the parts outside the CDR3, the full variable domain is NAGVMQNPRHLVRRRGQEARLRCSPMKGHSHVYWYRQLPEEGLKFMVYLQKENIIDESGMPKERFSAEFPKEGPSILRIQQVVRGDSAAYFCASSPGITEPQHFGDGTRLSIL.

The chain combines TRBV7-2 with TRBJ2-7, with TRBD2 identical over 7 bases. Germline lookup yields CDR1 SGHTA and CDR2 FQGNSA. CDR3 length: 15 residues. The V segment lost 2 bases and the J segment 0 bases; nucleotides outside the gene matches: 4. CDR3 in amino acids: CASSLTAGDSYEQYF. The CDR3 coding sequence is TGTGCCAGCAGCTTAACCGCGGGAGACTCCTACGAGCAGTACTTC.

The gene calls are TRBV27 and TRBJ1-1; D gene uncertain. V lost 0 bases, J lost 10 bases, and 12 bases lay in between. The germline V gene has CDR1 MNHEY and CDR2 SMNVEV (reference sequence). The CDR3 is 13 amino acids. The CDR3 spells CASSLSAQTGAFF. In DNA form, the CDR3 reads TGTGCCAGCAGTTTATCGGCTCAGACGGGAGCTTTCTTT.

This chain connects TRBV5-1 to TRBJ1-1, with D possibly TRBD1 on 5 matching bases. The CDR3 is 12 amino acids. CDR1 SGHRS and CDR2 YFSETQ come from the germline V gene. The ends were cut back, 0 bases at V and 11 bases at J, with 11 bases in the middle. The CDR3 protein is CASSLEGGEAFF. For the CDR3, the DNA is TGCGCCAGCAGCTTGGAAGGAGGGGAGGCTTTCTTT.

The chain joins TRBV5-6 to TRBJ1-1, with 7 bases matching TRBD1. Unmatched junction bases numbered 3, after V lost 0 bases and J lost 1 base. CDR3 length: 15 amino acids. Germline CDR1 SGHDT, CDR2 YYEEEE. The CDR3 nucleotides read TGTGCCAGCAGCTTGGGGCGACAGGGGAACACTGAAGCTTTCTTT. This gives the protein CASSLGRQGNTEAFF.

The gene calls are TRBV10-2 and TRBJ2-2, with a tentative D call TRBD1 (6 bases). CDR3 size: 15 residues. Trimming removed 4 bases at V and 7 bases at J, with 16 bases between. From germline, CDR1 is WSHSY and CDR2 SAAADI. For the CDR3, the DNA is TGCGCCAGCAGTGTCGCCAGGGGCACGGGCGGGGAGCTGTTTTTT. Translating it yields CASSVARGTGGELFF.

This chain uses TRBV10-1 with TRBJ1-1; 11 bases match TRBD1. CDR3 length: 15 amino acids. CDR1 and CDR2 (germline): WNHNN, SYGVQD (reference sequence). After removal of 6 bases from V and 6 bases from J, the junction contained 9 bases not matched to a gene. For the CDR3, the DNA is TGCGCCAGCAGCACCGGGACAGGGGGTGTGTCTGAAGCTTTCTTT. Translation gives CASSTGTGGVSEAFF.